These 3 T cell receptor beta chains were all obtained from the same sample, sequenced in a study of chronic HIV infection and antiretroviral therapy. TCRdb fed the 5' RACE reads into MiXCR, producing one record per CDR3 protein. In the table there are about 38,000 distinct CDR3 sequences, 8.2% of which are singletons. Source material: peripheral blood. The origin of the receptors is an adult who had HIV and had not received antiretroviral therapy, or was an uninfected healthy control (not recorded which).

The sample holds many counts of this clonotype. The chain links TRBV10-3 to TRBJ2-3, with D tentatively TRBD1 (5 bases). CDR1 ENHRY and CDR2 SYGVKD come from the germline V gene. Trimming removed 3 bases at V and 1 base at J, with 11 bases between. The CDR3 covers 15 residues. The DNA for the CDR3 is TGTGCCATCAGTGATGTGGGGCAGGGCACAGATACGCAGTATTTT. Translated, it gives CAISDVGQGTDTQYF.

The V call is TRBV20-1, the J call TRBJ2-5, with 7 bases aligning to TRBD2. Unmatched junction bases numbered 5, after V lost 2 bases and J lost 5 bases. CDR3 length: 13 residues. Germline V gives CDR1 DFQATT, CDR2 SNEGSKA (reference sequence). The CDR3 spells CSARIGGGETQYF. The CDR3 coding sequence is TGCAGTGCTAGAATCGGGGGAGGGGAGACCCAGTACTTC.

This clonotype was detected many times. This rearrangement joins TRBV2 to TRBJ2-6; D is unresolved. Germline values: CDR1 SNHLY, CDR2 FYNNEI. V lost 8 bases and J lost 4, with 15 bases in between. The CDR3 sequence is 15 residues long. The CDR3 nucleotides read TGTGCCAGCCGGGTTGAAGAGACCGGGGCCAACGTCCTGACTTTC. Residues: CASRVEETGANVLTF.